Presented here are 30 T cell receptor beta chains from one specimen sequenced in a study of T cell changes during pregnancy in multiple sclerosis. Libraries were prepared by immunoSEQ multiplex PCR; TCRdb keeps only in-frame clonotypes and omits some of them. The profile covers tens of thousands of clones, with approximately 92% appearing a single time and more than 0.9% taken by the ten largest. This specimen consisted of peripheral blood, obtained after pregnancy. Receptors were obtained from a female donor in good health, enrolled as a control in a pregnancy study.

The chain carries TRBV16 and TRBJ1-1, with TRBD1 as a possible D gene (5 bases). Trimming shortened V by 4 bases and J by 1 base, and 10 bases separated the two germline ends. CDR3 length: 14 residues. Germline V gene sequence: CDR1 KGHSY, CDR2 FQNENV. CDR3 bases: TGTGCCAGCAGCCGAATCAGGGAGAACACTGAAGCTTTCTTT. It yields the protein CASSRIRENTEAFF.

The chain links TRBV6-5 to TRBJ2-7, with TRBD1 as a possible D gene (6 bases). V dropped 3 bases and J dropped 1 base, with 13 bases sitting between them. There are 15 residues in the CDR3. Looked up from germline, CDR1 is MNHEY and CDR2 is SVGAGI. This CDR3 is CASSYYAGESYEQYF. DNA of the CDR3: TGTGCCAGCAGTTATTACGCAGGGGAATCCTACGAGCAGTACTTC.

The chain has TRBV30 and TRBJ1-5; D not resolved. Trimming cost V 2 bases and J 3 bases, with 8 bases left between them. The CDR3 runs 13 residues. In germline, CDR1 is GTSNPN, CDR2 SVGIG (reference sequence). For the CDR3, the DNA is TGTGCCTGGAGTCGCGGGAACAATCAGCCCCAGCATTTT. Amino acid sequence: CAWSRGNNQPQHF. The full variable domain, in which reference TRBV30 and TRBJ1-5 provide the parts outside the CDR3, is SQTIHQWPATLVQPVGSPLSLECTVEGTSNPNLYWYRQAAGRGLQLLFYSVGIGQISSEVPQNLSASRPQDRQFILSSKKLLLSDSGFYLCAWSRGNNQPQHFGDGTRLSIL.

This clone was observed once. This chain uses TRBV6-5 with TRBJ2-1; the match to TRBD1 covers 9 bases. This CDR3 comprises 15 residues. Germline CDR1 is MNHEY and CDR2 is SVGAGI. V shed 2 bases, J shed 9 bases, and the junction held 8 bases outside the gene matches. CDR3 in DNA: TGTGCCAGCAGTTACGGGACAGGGAGGGTCAGTGAGCAGTTCTTC. Its translation: CASSYGTGRVSEQFF.

The chain links TRBV15 to TRBJ1-3; the D is unclear. Trimming removed 5 bases at V and 1 base at J, with 24 bases between. Germline V lookup: CDR1 LNHNV, CDR2 YYDKDF (reference sequence). The CDR3 covers 19 residues. DNA for the CDR3: TGTGCCACCAGCGATAGACTCCCCAAAGCGCGGGAGTCTGGAAACACCATATATTTT. Residues: CATSDRLPKARESGNTIYF.

The CDR3 spells CASSVGQGSSYEQYF. In nucleotides, the CDR3 is TGTGCCAGCAGCGTGGGACAGGGGAGCTCCTACGAGCAGTACTTC. The V and J genes are TRBV7-9 and TRBJ2-7, with TRBD1 matching 10 bases. The germline V gene has CDR1 SEHNR and CDR2 FQNEAQ (reference sequence). This CDR3 is 15 amino acids long. V dropped 5 bases and J dropped 0; count of bases not matched to a gene: 4.

This rearrangement joins TRBV19 to TRBJ2-6, with 7 bases aligning to TRBD1. Germline V gene sequence: CDR1 LNHDA, CDR2 SQIVND (reference sequence). CDR3 length equals 17 residues. The V segment lost 7 bases and the J segment 0 bases; nucleotides outside the gene matches: 9. The CDR3 region is CASNLRTGISGANVLTF. The CDR3 coding sequence is TGTGCCAGTAATCTCAGGACAGGCATCTCTGGGGCCAACGTCCTGACTTTC.

V is TRBV5-4 and J is TRBJ1-2; 7 bases match TRBD1. The CDR3 runs to 13 residues. Looked up from germline, CDR1 is SGHNT and CDR2 is YYREEE (reference sequence). The junction had 5 bases not matched to a gene; V was cut back by 4 bases and J by 5 bases. The CDR3 here is CASSMYRGYGYTF. CDR3 nucleotide sequence: TGTGCCAGCAGCATGTACAGGGGTTATGGCTACACCTTC.

V is TRBV5-1 and J is TRBJ1-1, with 10 bases that match TRBD1. This CDR3 is built from 14 residues. The junction had 1 base not matched to a gene; V was cut back by 4 bases and J by 1 base. Germline CDR1 and CDR2: SGHRS and YFSETQ. The CDR3 coding sequence is TGCGCCAGCAGCGACAGGGGGCGGAACACTGAAGCTTTCTTT. Protein: CASSDRGRNTEAFF.

In this sample, this clone turned up once. The chain employs TRBV11-2 and TRBJ2-3, with TRBD2 matching over 7 bases. Germline CDR1 reads SGHAT; CDR2 reads FQNNGV. CDR3 size: 17 residues. The V and J ends lost 0 bases and 7 bases, in that order; junction bases with no gene match: 13. DNA for the CDR3: TGTGCCAGCAGCTTAGAATCTAGGGCTAGCGGCCCCTATACGCAGTATTTT. It codes for CASSLESRASGPYTQYF.

The chain carries TRBV6-1 and TRBJ2-5; 7 bases line up with TRBD2. The J call is uncertain, as TRBJ2-7 better fits the DNA end. Germline assignment: CDR1 MNHNS and CDR2 SASEGT. This CDR3 has 12 residues. Written as DNA, the CDR3 is TGTGCCAGCAGTGCGCGGGGGTACGAGCAGTACTTC. It is translated as CASSARGYEQYF.

V and J are TRBV28 and TRBJ2-7, with 12 bases aligning to TRBD2. V lost 2 bases and J lost 4; bases outside the gene matches: 3. Germline V gene data show CDR1 as MDHEN and CDR2 as SYDVKM. The CDR3 spans 15 residues. The CDR3 reads CASSLKTSGSYEQYF. The CDR3 DNA reads as TGTGCCAGCAGTTTAAAGACTAGCGGGAGTTACGAGCAGTACTTC.

This clone was recorded once. Other DNA sequences within the sample encode an identical CDR3. The chain carries TRBV6-4 and TRBJ2-2, with 8 bases lining up with TRBD1. Germline CDR1 reads MRHNA; CDR2 reads SNTAGT. There are 14 residues in the CDR3. The V and J ends lost 3 bases and 3 bases, in that order; junction bases with no gene match: 0. CDR3 DNA: TGTGCCAGCAGTGAGGGACAGGACACCGGGGAGCTGTTTTTT. This codes for CASSEGQDTGELFF.

V and J are TRBV27 and TRBJ1-2; D unresolved. Germline V gene lookup returns CDR1 MNHEY and CDR2 SMNVEV (reference sequence). Trimming removed 0 bases at V and 0 bases at J, with 8 bases between. The CDR3 loop spans 15 amino acids. CDR3 protein: CASSLSRFSNYGYTF. For the CDR3, the DNA is TGTGCCAGCAGTTTATCGCGCTTCTCTAACTATGGCTACACCTTC.

This rearrangement joins TRBV6-5 to TRBJ1-6, with 8 bases matching TRBD1. CDR3 length: 15 residues. The junction had 8 bases not matched to a gene; V was cut back by 7 bases and J by 6 bases. Per the germline V gene, CDR1 is MNHEY and CDR2 is SVGAGI. The chain's CDR3 is CASNRNRGFNSPLHF. The CDR3 coding sequence is TGTGCCAGCAACCGGAACAGGGGGTTTAATTCACCCCTCCACTTT.

This clone ranks as medium-sized. The rearrangement joins TRBV19 to TRBJ2-7; the match to TRBD1 covers 8 bases. Germline lookup yields CDR1 LNHDA and CDR2 SQIVND (reference sequence). The CDR3 totals 13 residues. V shed 5 bases, J shed 3 bases, and the junction held 3 bases outside the gene matches. The CDR3, as DNA: TGTGCCAGTAGTGCAGGGGGCATCTACGAGCAGTACTTC. This gives the protein CASSAGGIYEQYF.

The chain employs TRBV5-1 and TRBJ1-2; D possibly corresponds to TRBD1 (6 bases). Looked up from germline, CDR1 is SGHRS and CDR2 is YFSETQ. This CDR3 is 13 amino acids long. V gave up 1 base and J gave up 8 bases, with 12 bases separating them. Here the CDR3 DNA reads TGCGCCAGCAGCTTGCAGGGGCGAGGGGGCTACACCTTC. Translating it yields CASSLQGRGGYTF.

J is TRBJ2-1 and V is TRBV5-1; possibly TRBD1 for D (6 bases). The CDR3 is made up of 15 amino acids. Trimming pared 2 bases from V and 4 bases from J, leaving 13 bases between. Germline V gene sequence: CDR1 SGHRS, CDR2 YFSETQ. CDR3: CASSFPRTAYNEQFF. In DNA form, the CDR3 reads TGCGCCAGCAGCTTCCCCCGGACAGCTTACAATGAGCAGTTCTTC. The full variable domain, in which reference TRBV5-1 and TRBJ2-1 provide the parts outside the CDR3, is KAGVTQTPRYLIKTRGQQVTLSCSPISGHRSVSWYQQTPGQGLQFLFEYFSETQRNKGNFPGRFSGRQFSNSRSEMNVSTLELGDSALYLCASSFPRTAYNEQFFGPGTRLTVL.

The J gene is TRBJ2-7, the V gene TRBV5-6; 7 bases match TRBD1. V lost 2 bases, J lost 4 bases, and 12 bases stayed unmatched. The CDR3 sequence is 16 residues long. Per the germline V gene, CDR1 is SGHDT and CDR2 is YYEEEE. The CDR3 loop is CASSFLSGTALYEQYF. CDR3 in DNA: TGTGCCAGCAGCTTTTTATCCGGGACAGCACTTTACGAGCAGTACTTC.

The sample holds one count of this clone. The gene calls are TRBV6-5 and TRBJ1-2; the D is unclear. Trimming removed 7 bases at V and 5 bases at J, with 17 bases between. Germline V gene data show CDR1 as MNHEY and CDR2 as SVGAGI. CDR3 length equals 14 residues. CDR3 amino acids: CASTYRGGRYGYTF. The CDR3 DNA reads as TGTGCCAGCACCTACCGGGGAGGGCGTTATGGCTACACCTTC.

The rearrangement links TRBV18 to TRBJ1-2; 8 bases align to TRBD1. The V gene end was trimmed by 4 bases and the J gene end by 4 bases; junction bases not matched to a gene: 8. The CDR3 covers 15 residues. Germline assignment: CDR1 KGHSH and CDR2 LQKENI. The CDR3 DNA is TGTGCCAGCTCACTAGACAGGGGTTTGGGCTATGGCTACACCTTC. Amino acids: CASSLDRGLGYGYTF.

The rearrangement links TRBV5-1 to TRBJ1-6; D might be TRBD1 (6 bases). The CDR3 covers 16 residues. The germline V and J ends were trimmed by 2 bases and 7 bases, with 16 bases remaining between them. In germline, CDR1 is SGHRS, CDR2 YFSETQ. This CDR3 reads CASSFRWGGQNSPLHF. The CDR3 DNA reads TGCGCCAGCAGCTTCCGGTGGGGGGGGCAGAATTCACCCCTCCACTTT.

V gene TRBV7-6 combines with J gene TRBJ2-1, with a weak D call TRBD2 (7 bases). Trimming removed 4 bases at V and 6 bases at J, with 19 bases between. The CDR3 contains 16 residues. Germline V gene data show CDR1 as SGHVS and CDR2 as FNYEAQ. The CDR3 spells CASSSSGGLPLNEQFF. In DNA, the CDR3 is TGTGCCAGCAGCTCCTCGGGGGGCTTACCTCTCAATGAGCAGTTCTTC.

The chain employs TRBV5-1 and TRBJ2-2; 7 bases match TRBD2. Germline loops: CDR1 SGHRS, CDR2 YFSETQ. V lost 5 bases and J lost 0; bases outside the gene matches: 13. The CDR3 totals 18 residues. CDR3 bases: TGCGCCAGCAGTCTGGGACTATCGGGGCTCACGAACACCGGGGAGCTGTTTTTT. Translation gives CASSLGLSGLTNTGELFF.

The chain employs TRBV5-1 and TRBJ1-6; tentatively, D is TRBD1 (6 bases). The V gene's germline CDR1 is SGHRS and CDR2 YFSETQ. The CDR3 totals 16 residues. The V and J ends lost 4 bases and 0 bases respectively, with 11 bases between them. CDR3 loop: CASSPQGSSYNSPLHF. Here the CDR3 DNA reads TGCGCCAGCAGCCCACAGGGTAGCTCCTATAATTCACCCCTCCACTTT.

CDR3 bases: TGTGCCAGCACGCCAGGGGATGGCTACACCTTC. Amino acid sequence: CASTPGDGYTF. This rearrangement joins TRBV2 to TRBJ1-2; D might be TRBD1 (6 bases). V lost 7 bases and J 6 bases, leaving 9 bases between the germline ends. This CDR3 is 11 amino acids long. The germline CDR1 and CDR2 sequences are SNHLY and FYNNEI.

The chain is built from TRBV10-3 and TRBJ1-2; 8 bases map to TRBD1. Per the germline V gene, CDR1 is ENHRY and CDR2 is SYGVKD. Trimming cost V 5 bases and J 3 bases; bases outside gene matches: 2. This CDR3 region has 13 residues. CDR3 sequence: CAISTGQDYGYTF. Written as DNA, the CDR3 is TGTGCCATCAGTACGGGACAGGACTATGGCTACACCTTC.

This sequence joins TRBV5-4 and TRBJ2-7; D perhaps matches TRBD2 (7 bases). Germline V gene lookup returns CDR1 SGHNT and CDR2 YYREEE (reference sequence). Between the trimmed V and J ends, which lost 4 bases and 2 bases, there was a span of 16 bases. This CDR3 has 15 residues. The CDR3 loop is CASSPLGGGPYEQYF. The CDR3 DNA reads TGTGCCAGCAGCCCGTTGGGAGGGGGTCCCTACGAGCAGTACTTC.

The chain has TRBV15 and TRBJ1-6, with 9 bases fitting TRBD1. V shed 3 bases, J shed 7 bases, and the junction held 7 bases outside the gene matches. Germline-derived CDR1 and CDR2 are LNHNV and YYDKDF (reference sequence). This CDR3 comprises 16 residues. DNA for the CDR3: TGTGCCACCAGCAGGGAACCGGGACAGGGCAATTCACCCCTCCACTTT. Protein sequence: CATSREPGQGNSPLHF.

The chain couples TRBV19 to TRBJ1-1, with 8 bases fitting TRBD1. This CDR3 comprises 14 residues. Germline lookup yields CDR1 LNHDA and CDR2 SQIVND (reference sequence). J lost 4 bases, V lost 7 bases, and 8 bases had no gene match. The DNA of the CDR3 is TGTGCCAGTACCCTCGGACAGGGCGGCACTGAAGCTTTCTTT. Translation gives CASTLGQGGTEAFF.